One and the same sample provided the 22 T cell receptor beta chains below, sequenced in a study of cytomegalovirus exposure and HLA in healthy donors. This PCR relied on a set of 60 Vbeta primers and 13 Jbeta primers. The method was immunoSEQ multiplex PCR; TCRdb's version includes in-frame clones alone and lacks a portion of them. The sample records 130,000 or so clones, 70% to 75% being singletons. Sequenced: PBMCs. Receptors were obtained from a woman aged 40-49 years in good health and CMV-seropositive.

The chain has TRBV30 and TRBJ2-2; 7 bases are a match to TRBD2. Germline V gene data show CDR1 as GTSNPN and CDR2 as SVGIG (reference sequence). The ends lost 5 bases at V and 4 bases at J; junction bases unmatched: 4. This CDR3 is 13 amino acids long. The CDR3 DNA sequence: TGTGCCTGGGGGGGGGAGGGCACCGGGGAGCTGTTTTTT. This codes for CAWGGEGTGELFF.

This clone was observed a few times. J is TRBJ1-1 and V is TRBV10-3; TRBD1 matches at 8 bases. The CDR3 has 15 amino acids. The V gene end was trimmed by 5 bases and the J gene end by 2 bases; junction bases not matched to a gene: 7. Germline values: CDR1 ENHRY, CDR2 SYGVKD. The CDR3 DNA reads as TGTGCCATCAGTTCCGGACAGGGCGCTAACACTGAAGCTTTCTTT. Residues: CAISSGQGANTEAFF.

The chain joins TRBV4-2 to TRBJ2-7, with TRBD1 as a possible D gene (7 bases). Per the germline V gene, CDR1 is LGHNA and CDR2 is YNFKEQ. The V gene lost 0 bases and the J gene lost 6 bases, with 21 bases spanning the gap. The CDR3 length is 17 residues. The CDR3 here is CASSQDPPILQGGEQYF. The CDR3 bases are TGTGCCAGCAGCCAAGACCCACCCATTCTTCAGGGGGGCGAGCAGTACTTC.

The genes are TRBV2 and TRBJ2-7; D remains unclear. Germline CDR1 reads SNHLY; CDR2 reads FYNNEI. The CDR3 is 12 residues long. V was clipped by 4 bases and J by 6 bases, with 10 bases between them. CDR3 in amino acids: CASSGSSREQYF. The CDR3 DNA reads as TGTGCCAGCAGTGGGTCCAGTCGCGAGCAGTACTTC.

The chain is built from TRBV30 and TRBJ1-5, with 8 bases identical to TRBD1. V gave up 0 bases and J gave up 4 bases; unmatched junction bases: 2. The CDR3 spans 14 residues. In germline, CDR1 is GTSNPN, CDR2 SVGIG (reference sequence). Written as DNA, the CDR3 is TGTGCCTGGAGTGTGGGACAGGATAATCAGCCCCAGCATTTT. Translating gives CAWSVGQDNQPQHF.

DNA of the CDR3: TGTGCCAGCAGTTACGAAAGGACAGGGGCCTACGAGCAGTACTTC. Translation gives CASSYERTGAYEQYF. The chain joins TRBV6-6 to TRBJ2-7; 9 nucleotides agree with TRBD1. Germline assignment: CDR1 MNHNY and CDR2 SVGAGI (reference sequence). The length of the CDR3 is 15 residues. Unmatched junction bases numbered 4, after V lost 2 bases and J lost 2 bases.

This chain joins TRBV30 and TRBJ1-2, with 8 nucleotides matching TRBD1. The trim removed 4 bases at V and 4 bases at J, leaving 5 bases unmatched. The germline gives CDR1 GTSNPN, CDR2 SVGIG (reference sequence). The CDR3 has 13 amino acids. Written as DNA, the CDR3 is TGTGCCTGGAAACGGGACAGGCCCTATGGCTACACCTTC. Translation gives CAWKRDRPYGYTF.

The V and J genes are TRBV5-6 and TRBJ1-2, with D unresolved. The germline gives CDR1 SGHDT, CDR2 YYEEEE. The CDR3 sequence is 15 residues long. V was trimmed by 1 base and J by 2 bases, leaving 12 bases between them. CDR3 nucleotides: TGTGCCAGCAGCTTGAGGCCGCGCGGGAACTATGGCTACACCTTC. Protein product: CASSLRPRGNYGYTF.

The chain carries TRBV6-5 and TRBJ1-2; no clear D gene. The germline V gene has CDR1 MNHEY and CDR2 SVGAGI. The V end was cut by 2 bases, the J end by 4 bases, with 8 bases between. This CDR3 region has 13 residues. CDR3 region: CASSYGGGYGYTF. The CDR3, as DNA: TGTGCCAGCAGTTACGGAGGAGGCTATGGCTACACCTTC.

The chain joins TRBV5-6 to TRBJ1-4; D not certain. The CDR3 is 13 amino acids. V lost 2 bases to trimming and J lost 8 bases, with 10 bases between them. In germline, CDR1 is SGHDT, CDR2 YYEEEE. The CDR3 nucleotides read TGTGCCAGCAGCTTTCAGGTAGACGAAAAACTGTTTTTT. Protein product: CASSFQVDEKLFF.

The rearrangement uses TRBV19 and TRBJ1-1, with 10 bases that match TRBD1. V lost 5 bases to trimming and J lost 0 bases; unmatched junction nucleotides: 6. This CDR3 contains 16 residues. CDR1 and CDR2 from the germline V gene are LNHDA and SQIVND (reference sequence). The CDR3 here is CASSPGTGVMNTEAFF. Written as DNA, the CDR3 is TGTGCCAGTAGTCCGGGGACAGGGGTGATGAACACTGAAGCTTTCTTT.

J is TRBJ2-3 and V is TRBV2; 8 bases map to TRBD1. The CDR3 covers 15 residues. V lost 7 bases to trimming and J lost 1 base; unmatched junction nucleotides: 7. CDR1 and CDR2 from the germline V gene are SNHLY and FYNNEI. The CDR3 loop reads CASTTPDRGTDTQYF. CDR3 bases: TGTGCCAGCACCACTCCGGACAGGGGCACAGATACGCAGTATTTT.

DNA of the CDR3: TGTGCCAGCAGCTCCGCAGGGACATTGAACACTGAAGCTTTCTTT. This sequence encodes CASSSAGTLNTEAFF. The rearrangement links TRBV7-2 to TRBJ1-1; TRBD1 might be the D (6 bases). Germline V gene sequence: CDR1 SGHTA, CDR2 FQGNSA. The V gene lost 4 bases and the J gene lost 0 bases, with 12 bases spanning the gap. The CDR3 spans 15 residues.

CDR3 in DNA: TGTGCCAGCAGCCGACAGGGCCACGAGCAGTACTTC. Its translation: CASSRQGHEQYF. This chain uses TRBV7-9 with TRBJ2-7, with TRBD1 identical over 7 bases. Germline values: CDR1 SEHNR, CDR2 FQNEAQ (reference sequence). The CDR3 is 12 residues long. Losses at the gene ends were 5 bases for V and 5 bases for J; bases not matched to a gene: 3.

This clone was recorded once. The chain couples TRBV13 to TRBJ1-1; maybe TRBD1 (5 bases). CDR1 and CDR2 (germline): PRHDT, FYEKMQ (reference sequence). Trimming took 2 bases from V and 0 from J, leaving 7 bases between them. This CDR3 has 14 amino acids. The CDR3 loop is CASSLMDMNTEAFF. The CDR3 DNA reads TGTGCCAGCAGCTTAATGGACATGAACACTGAAGCTTTCTTT.

This clone has a handful of counts. J is TRBJ1-2 and V is TRBV7-8; 8 bases match TRBD1. In germline, CDR1 is SGHVS, CDR2 FQNEAQ. V was clipped by 5 bases and J by 7 bases; unmatched bases: 12. This CDR3 contains 15 residues. The CDR3 region has the DNA TGTGCCAGCAGCCCAAGAGGACAGGGCCCCCGTGGCTACACCTTC. It encodes CASSPRGQGPRGYTF.

This rearrangement joins TRBV9 to TRBJ2-1; 10 bases align to TRBD2. The CDR3 runs 15 residues. V shed 2 bases, J shed 5 bases, and the junction held 4 bases outside the gene matches. The germline CDR1 and CDR2 sequences are SGDLS and YYNGEE. The DNA for the CDR3 is TGTGCCAGCAGCGTGTCTAGCGGGGGACACAATGAGCAGTTCTTC. It encodes CASSVSSGGHNEQFF.

The chain employs TRBV19 and TRBJ1-1; TRBD1 might be the D (5 bases). CDR3 length: 14 amino acids. CDR1 is LNHDA and CDR2 is SQIVND in the germline V gene (reference sequence). V lost 4 bases and J 7 bases, leaving 16 bases between the germline ends. Here the CDR3 reads CASSTDGRAGEAFF. The CDR3 DNA follows: TGTGCCAGTAGTACCGACGGCAGGGCCGGTGAAGCTTTCTTT.

J is TRBJ1-4 and V is TRBV10-3, with 10 bases identical to TRBD1. The length of the CDR3 is 16 residues. CDR1 is ENHRY and CDR2 is SYGVKD in the germline V gene. V was pared by 4 bases and J by 2 bases, with 4 bases of the junction left unmatched. The CDR3 DNA sequence: TGTGCCATCAGTGGGACAGGGGGGTTGACTAATGAAAAACTGTTTTTT. As protein: CAISGTGGLTNEKLFF.

The CDR3 sequence: CATRLLTSGPYEQYF. The CDR3, as DNA: TGTGCCACCCGACTGCTGACTAGCGGACCCTACGAGCAGTACTTC. V gene TRBV27 combines with J gene TRBJ2-7; the match to TRBD2 covers 9 bases. Trimming at V came to 10 bases and at J to 2 bases, leaving 12 bases not matched to a gene. The CDR3 sequence is 15 residues long. CDR1 and CDR2 (germline): MNHEY, SMNVEV (reference sequence).

The chain joins TRBV5-1 to TRBJ1-1, with no clear D. There are 14 residues in the CDR3. CDR1 SGHRS and CDR2 YFSETQ come from the germline V gene. Trimming removed 6 bases from V and 5 bases from J, with 17 bases in between. The CDR3 bases are TGCGCCAGCATCCCCACCATTGGAGGGACTGAAGCTTTCTTT. This gives the protein CASIPTIGGTEAFF.

The chain recombines TRBV30 with TRBJ1-5; no reliable D call. Trimming stripped 0 bases from V and 2 bases from J, with 11 bases between. Germline V gives CDR1 GTSNPN, CDR2 SVGIG (reference sequence). The CDR3 is 15 residues long. The CDR3 protein is CAWSVGLKGNQPQHF. CDR3 nucleotide sequence: TGTGCCTGGAGTGTAGGACTAAAGGGCAATCAGCCCCAGCATTTT.